This T cell receptor beta chain was sequenced in a study of OX40 agonist ivuxolimab in advanced cancers. Regarding the study as a whole: Doses of 0.1 to 3.0 mg/kg were accompanied by clonal expansion of CD4+ and CD8+ blood T cells by week 6.

Assay used: immunoSEQ multiplex PCR; TCRdb lists only in-frame clones, some missing. The sample shows fewer than 90,000 clones, roughly 86% of them seen only once. On this clone: The antigen remains unidentified.

Germline CDR1 reads LNHDA; CDR2 reads SQIVND (reference sequence). Trimming pared 0 bases from V and 0 bases from J, leaving 3 bases between. The CDR3 is 14 residues long. The sequencing used CD4+ or CD8+ T cells sorted from blood, collected in a trial of the OX40 agonist ivuxolimab. The chain couples TRBV19 to TRBJ1-5; D ambiguous. The source of this sequence is an adult with an advanced solid tumor such as melanoma, head and neck, liver or kidney cancer. The DNA of the CDR3 is TGTGCCAGTAGTATAGACAGTAGCAATCAGCCCCAGCATTTT. Translating gives CASSIDSSNQPQHF.